Listed below are T cell receptor beta chains from one sample, sequenced in a study of blood T cell repertoires in COVID-19. Generated by immunoSEQ multiplex PCR, the TCRdb table keeps only in-frame clones and is missing some. The sample yields about 340,000 clones, approximately 89% seen once. Sequencing input: peripheral blood. Receptor source: a woman between 18 and 29 years old who had recovered from COVID-19. The CDR3 runs from the conserved cysteine through the conserved F or W. D genes are given only for firm matches. Part of the rows lack a size; the others show once, few, many or a class for expanded clones.

D	size	V	J	CDR3	DNA
.	.	TRBV30	TRBJ1-3	CAWSGDSGNTIYF	TGTGCCTGGAGTGGAGACAGCGGAAACACCATATATTTT
TRBD1	.	TRBV19	TRBJ1-2	CASTETPRQGASRGYTF	TGTGCCAGTACCGAAACCCCCCGACAGGGGGCCTCACGGGGCTACACCTTC
TRBD1	.	TRBV25-1	TRBJ1-6	CASRPGQYNSPLHF	TGTGCCAGCCGACCGGGACAGTATAATTCACCCCTCCACTTT
.	.	TRBV11-2	TRBJ1-3	CASSFAGAGNTIYF	TGTGCCAGCAGCTTTGCAGGGGCTGGAAACACCATATATTTT
TRBD2	.	TRBV9	TRBJ2-3	CASTGGTTDTQYF	TGTGCCAGCACCGGGGGGACCACAGATACGCAGTATTTT
TRBD2	.	TRBV11-3	TRBJ2-1	CASSSRMGEGSYNEQFF	TGTGCCAGCAGCTCCCGTATGGGGGAGGGCTCCTACAATGAGCAGTTCTTC
TRBD2	.	TRBV5-1	TRBJ2-2	CASSPYSGRANTGELFF	TGCGCCAGCAGCCCATATAGCGGGAGGGCGAACACCGGGGAGCTGTTTTTT
.	.	TRBV15	TRBJ2-3	CATSREPRLSGHTDTQYF	TGTGCCACCAGCAGAGAGCCTCGGTTGAGCGGCCACACAGATACGCAGTATTTT
.	once	TRBV7-2	TRBJ2-5	CASSLFAETETQYF	TGTGCCAGCAGCTTATTTGCGGAGACAGAGACCCAGTACTTC
.	once	TRBV27	TRBJ1-1	CASSAIGGTEAFF	TGTGCCAGCAGTGCGATAGGAGGGACTGAAGCTTTCTTT
.	.	TRBV27	TRBJ1-2	CASSPRSGDDGYTF	TGTGCCAGCAGTCCACGATCCGGGGATGATGGCTACACCTTC
TRBD1	.	TRBV30	TRBJ1-2	CAWKGRGAWYGYTF	TGTGCCTGGAAAGGCAGGGGGGCTTGGTATGGCTACACCTTC
.	.	TRBV13	TRBJ1-1	CASSPNRKGMNTEAFF	TGTGCCAGCAGCCCCAACAGGAAGGGCATGAACACTGAAGCTTTCTTT
TRBD1	.	TRBV6-5	TRBJ2-2	CASHRTGETGELFF	TGTGCCAGCCATCGGACAGGGGAAACCGGGGAGCTGTTTTTT
TRBD2	.	TRBV19	TRBJ2-2	CASSPRGRATGELFF	TGTGCCAGTAGTCCGAGAGGGAGGGCCACCGGGGAGCTGTTTTTT
.	.	TRBV7-9	TRBJ1-2	CASNGGEGNYGYTF	TGTGCCAGCAACGGGGGAGAAGGGAACTATGGCTACACCTTC
TRBD2	.	TRBV18	TRBJ2-1	CASARPGLENNEQFF	TGTGCCAGCGCCCGACCGGGACTAGAGAACAATGAGCAGTTCTTC
.	.	TRBV6-5	TRBJ1-5	CASSYAVDQPQHF	TGTGCCAGCAGTTACGCGGTGGATCAGCCCCAGCATTTT
.	few	TRBV5-1	TRBJ1-1	CASGAAFPTEAFF	TGCGCCAGTGGGGCCGCTTTTCCAACTGAAGCTTTCTTT
.	few	TRBV6-2/TRBV6-3	TRBJ2-1	CASSFLAEYNEQFF	TGTGCCAGCAGTTTTCTAGCTGAGTACAATGAGCAGTTCTTC
.	.	TRBV19	TRBJ1-1	CASSIGVGTEAFF	TGTGCCAGTAGTATCGGGGTGGGGACTGAAGCTTTCTTT
TRBD2	.	TRBV7-2	TRBJ2-2	CASSPGTSGRTGELFF	TGTGCCAGCAGTCCAGGGACTAGCGGGAGGACCGGGGAGCTGTTTTTT
TRBD2	.	TRBV4-1	TRBJ2-1	CASRGLAGGGPYNEQFF	TGCGCCAGCAGGGGACTAGCGGGAGGTGGGCCCTACAATGAGCAGTTCTTC
TRBD2	.	TRBV4-3	TRBJ2-2	CASSHGRELNTGELFF	TGCGCCAGCAGCCACGGGCGGGAGTTGAACACCGGGGAGCTGTTTTTT
.	.	TRBV19	TRBJ1-5	CASSKLEGVSNQPQHF	TGTGCCAGTAGTAAGTTGGAGGGAGTAAGCAATCAGCCCCAGCATTTT
.	.	TRBV13	TRBJ2-1	CASSLGGVGSNEQFF	TGTGCCAGCAGCTTAGGAGGGGTTGGTAGCAATGAGCAGTTCTTC
TRBD2	.	TRBV7-2	TRBJ2-1	CASSLEASGGPLNEQFF	TGTGCCAGCAGCTTAGAAGCTAGCGGGGGTCCCCTCAATGAGCAGTTCTTC
TRBD1	.	TRBV7-2	TRBJ1-2	CASSLRTGGFYGYTF	TGTGCCAGCAGCCTCCGGACAGGGGGCTTTTATGGCTACACCTTC
.	once	TRBV10-3	TRBJ2-5	CAISESPAIQETQYF	TGTGCCATCAGTGAGTCCCCAGCGATTCAAGAGACCCAGTACTTC
.	.	TRBV10-3	TRBJ1-1	CAISEGRPDEAFF	TGTGCCATCAGTGAGGGCAGGCCTGATGAAGCTTTCTTT
TRBD1	.	TRBV12-5	TRBJ1-2	CASGTQGAGGYTF	TGTGCTAGTGGAACACAGGGGGCGGGTGGCTACACCTTC
.	few	TRBV24-1	TRBJ1-4	CATSDNTGSNEKLFF	TGTGCCACCAGTGACAACACAGGGTCTAATGAAAAACTGTTTTTT